This T cell receptor (beta chain) was sequenced in a study of blood T cell repertoires in COVID-19 (dated by TCRdb to about 2020). Looking at the study overall: The collaborator samples originated in the United States, Italy and Spain and spanned the acute and convalescent phases of COVID-19. The material from the prospective study consisted of cDNA or gDNA derived from T cells, B-cell-depleted T cells, or PBMCs. The dataset comprised deeply sampled blood TCRbeta repertoires from subjects exposed to, actively infected with, or recovered from COVID-19. The repertoires were made available in a free public database intended to serve as a resource for research on the immune response to SARS-CoV-2. The samples were drawn from the first 160 participants of the ongoing ImmuneRACE study and from more than 1,000 subjects provided by 6 global collaborators. Sample metadata almost always included a de-identified subject ID, COVID-19 status, age in years and sex. Where available, HLA class I and class II types were taken from metadata supplied by the sample provider and were not determined by assay-based typing. Paper-wide results and their limitations: The quantity of clinical and demographic metadata differed by source and by participant and was supplied without curation.

With regard to this clone: There is no known antigen for this receptor. No much larger clone exists at a distance of one base, and base qualities are not known.

CDR3 length: 15 amino acids, cysteine to phenylalanine. CDR3 DNA is the only sequence kept; it has 45 bases, read in frame from the first base. After removal of 2 bases from V and 4 bases from J, the junction retains 7 bases not matched to a gene. Per the germline V gene, SGHTS is the CDR1 and YDEGEE is the CDR2. TCRbeta CDR3 regions were amplified from genomic DNA by means of the immunoSEQ Assay, a bias-controlled multiplex PCR. As for the original processing: Nucleated cell counts per sample were estimated from amplification of reference gene primers within the assay. Sequence reads were collapsed and filtered to measure the absolute abundance of every unique TCRbeta CDR3 rearrangement. For each sample, productive Simpson clonality was calculated by taking the square root of Simpson's diversity index across productive rearrangements. In its TCRdb copy, this immuneACCESS table keeps in-frame sequences only and misses some clones. Where compared with another copy, unresolved V genes explain less than half of these, and the others have no known cause. Clone size and the V and J calls come from that table; the DNA yielded D and trimming. The sample table holds about 20,000 clones, of which over 80% were seen once. The ten biggest clones cover 22% of the sample.

Collaborating institutions collected whole blood in K2EDTA tubes following their own protocols. For TCRbeta analysis, collaborators shipped samples in one of three forms: frozen whole blood, isolated PBMCs, or DNA extracted from either of those sample types. The chain is encoded by TRBV5-8 joined to TRBJ1-1; 8 bases in the middle match TRBD1. This sequence originates from a man of 80 years or more with active or convalescent COVID-19. The sample consisted of peripheral blood. The CDR3 reads CASSFGQGRFTEAFF. The sequence in DNA is TGTGCCAGCAGCTTCGGACAGGGAAGATTCACTGAAGCTTTCTTT. Extended through the reference TRBV5-8 and TRBJ1-1 proteins, this CDR3 yields the full variable domain: EAGVTQSPTHLIKTRGQQATLRCSPISGHTSVYWYQQALGLGLQFLLWYDEGEERNRGNFPPRFSGRQFPNYSSELNVNALELEDSALYLCASSFGQGRFTEAFFGQGTRLTVV.